Shown below are 5 T cell receptor beta chains from a single sample sequenced in a study of blood T cell repertoires in COVID-19. Data came from immunoSEQ multiplex PCR; TCRdb stores just in-frame clones and leaves some out. The data hold over 250,000 clones, with around 86% observed a single time. The sample consisted of peripheral blood. The receptors were gathered from a man between 45 and 60 years old with acute or convalescent COVID-19.

Comment on this clone: One end of the junction does not line up with germline, which may come from a read error. The chain links TRBV12-3 or TRBV12-4 to TRBJ2-7; a possible D gene is TRBD1 (5 bases). The CDR3 loop spans 12 amino acids. CDR3 bases: TGTGCCAGCAGTCGACAGTCCTCCGAGCAGTACTTC. As protein: CASSRQSSEQYF.

The rearrangement links TRBV21-1 to TRBJ1-6; TRBD1, as called in the table, went unchecked against the DNA. TRBV21-1 is termed a pseudogene. This CDR3 has 17 amino acids. CDR3 protein: CASSKGLRPGHNSPLHF. As DNA, the CDR3 is TGTGCCAGCAGCAAGGGGCTTAGGCCGGGTCATAATTCACCCCTCCACTTT.

This chain connects TRBV4-2 to TRBJ2-5; weak D call: TRBD1 (5 bases). The CDR3 totals 15 residues. The V and J ends lost 1 base and 1 base respectively, with 10 bases between them. The germline V gene encodes CDR1 LGHNA and CDR2 YNFKEQ. The CDR3 DNA reads as TGTGCCAGCAGCCAAGTTTGGACAAGCCAAGAGACCCAGTACTTC. The encoded protein is CASSQVWTSQETQYF.

The rearrangement joins TRBV30 to TRBJ1-1; D is ambiguous. Per germline, CDR1 GTSNPN and CDR2 SVGIG (reference sequence). V was trimmed by 0 bases and J by 4 bases, leaving 12 bases between them. This CDR3 is built from 14 residues. In DNA form, the CDR3 reads TGTGCCTGGAGTGTGCCAGGAAGCGGCACTGAAGCTTTCTTT. This codes for CAWSVPGSGTEAFF.

The gene calls are TRBV7-2 and TRBJ1-2, with TRBD1 matching over 7 bases. This CDR3 region has 15 residues. The J segment lost 4 bases and the V segment lost 3 bases, leaving 8 bases of the junction unmatched. CDR1 and CDR2 from the germline V gene are SGHTA and FQGNSA. The CDR3 reads CASSFHGQVGYGYTF. The DNA for the CDR3 is TGTGCCAGCAGCTTTCATGGACAGGTTGGCTATGGCTACACCTTC. Using reference TRBV7-2 and TRBJ1-2 for the parts outside the CDR3, the full variable domain is GAGVSQSPSNKVTEKGKDVELRCDPISGHTALYWYRQSLGQGLEFLIYFQGNSAPDKSGLPSDRFSAERTGGSVSTLTIQRTQQEDSAVYLCASSFHGQVGYGYTFGSGTRLTVV.